This T cell receptor (beta chain) is from a study of cytomegalovirus exposure and HLA in healthy donors. V dropped 5 bases and J dropped 0; count of bases not matched to a gene: 9. The CDR3 totals 16 residues. Germline CDR1 is SNHLY and CDR2 is FYNNEI. Primers for the PCR totalled 60 Vbeta and 13 Jbeta. Repertoires were generated with immunoSEQ multiplex PCR, while TCRdb's copy carries only in-frame clones and drops some. The sample carries roughly 160,000 clones, approximately 80% recorded once. About this clone: Its antigen is not identified.

Whole-study results and caveats: In a later analysis, specific HLA alleles were associated with over 15,000 TCR beta sequences at a 0.05 false discovery rate.

The source of this sequence is a woman in her fifties or sixties in good health and CMV-seronegative. J is TRBJ2-5 and V is TRBV2; 7 bases line up with TRBD1. The sequenced sample consisted of PBMCs. Here the CDR3 reads CASSRLRDSYQETQYF. As DNA, the CDR3 is TGTGCCAGCAGTAGACTCCGGGACAGTTACCAAGAGACCCAGTACTTC.